Listed below are T cell receptor beta chains from one sample, sequenced in a study of T cells after yellow fever vaccination. TCRdb redid the calling of the 5' RACE reads with MiXCR, one entry per CDR3 protein. The data show 450,000 to 650,000 distinct CDR3 sequences, with 20% to 25% seen just once and approximately 16% held by the top ten. Sequenced here: PBMCs, sampled around 3 weeks after the first yellow fever vaccination. Source of these receptors: a man between 18 and 35 years old who received the YFV17D yellow fever vaccine. Each CDR3 is given with its conserved first and last residue. The order of the fields is clone size, D gene, J gene, V gene, CDR3 DNA, CDR3 protein. D genes are given only for firm matches. For some rows the clone size is stated as once, few or many, or as a class when expanded; others skip it.

>NA|TRBD1|TRBJ1-4|TRBV6-1
TGTGCCAGCAGTCCCCCGGGACAGCTTAATGAAAAACTGTTTTTT
CASSPPGQLNEKLFF
>few|NA|TRBJ2-3|TRBV27
TGTGCCAGCAGTTTAATTACGGTGGGGAGGACAGATACGCAGTATTTT
CASSLITVGRTDTQYF
>few|NA|TRBJ2-7|TRBV20-1
TGCAGTGCTAGAGACGGGACACGTTCCTACGAGCAGTACTTC
CSARDGTRSYEQYF
>NA|TRBD1|TRBJ1-4|TRBV6-1
TGTGCCAGCAGTCCGACAGGGGCGGCTGAAAAACTGTTTTTT
CASSPTGAAEKLFF
>few|TRBD2|TRBJ2-1|TRBV15
TGTGCCACCAGCGGGTGGAGAGGACTAGCGAATGAGCAGTTCTTC
CATSGWRGLANEQFF
>NA|NA|TRBJ2-1|TRBV5-1
TGCGCCAGCAGCCAGGGACAACACAATGAGCAGTTCTTC
CASSQGQHNEQFF
>few|NA|TRBJ2-5|TRBV20-1
TGCAGTGCTAGAGAGCGGGGACAATTCTTAGAGACCCAGTACTTC
CSARERGQFLETQYF
>NA|NA|TRBJ2-2|TRBV12-3/TRBV12-4
TGTGCCATACTTGAGGCAGGCGATAACACCGGGGAGCTGTTTTTT
CAILEAGDNTGELFF
>NA|TRBD1|TRBJ2-2|TRBV7-3
TGTGCCAGCAGCTTCGGGACAGGGGTCACCGGGGAGCTGTTTTTT
CASSFGTGVTGELFF
>NA|NA|TRBJ1-2|TRBV18
TGTGCCAGCTCACCCGTCAGGGCAGACTATGGCTACACCTTC
CASSPVRADYGYTF
>few|NA|TRBJ1-2|TRBV9
TGTGCCAGCAGCGGAACGGATTCTAACTATGGCTACACCTTC
CASSGTDSNYGYTF
>NA|NA|TRBJ2-7|TRBV5-1
TGCGCCAGCAGCCCCAGGGGTCTCCTCTCCTACGAGCAGTACTTC
CASSPRGLLSYEQYF
>few|NA|TRBJ2-7|TRBV4-3
TGCGCCAGCAGCCAAGATAATACGGCGGTGTCCTACGAGCAGTACTTC
CASSQDNTAVSYEQYF
>NA|TRBD2|TRBJ2-1|TRBV5-4
TGTGCCAGCAGCTTGGGACTAGCGGGGAGGTGGAATGAGCAGTTCTTC
CASSLGLAGRWNEQFF
>NA|TRBD2|TRBJ2-5|TRBV29-1
TGCAGCGTTGAAGGCGCCAAATCCAGCGGGGGGGTCCAAGAGACCCAGTACTTC
CSVEGAKSSGGVQETQYF
>few|NA|TRBJ2-3|TRBV7-9
TGTGCCAGCAGCCCGGCCGGGATTAGCACAGATACGCAGTATTTT
CASSPAGISTDTQYF
>many|NA|TRBJ1-2|TRBV7-9
TGTGCCAGCAGCCCGAGGGACATCCATTATGGCTACACCTTC
CASSPRDIHYGYTF
>few|NA|TRBJ1-2|TRBV7-9
TGTGCCAGCAGCTCCCGACCCTGGAGGAACTATGGCTACACCTTC
CASSSRPWRNYGYTF
>NA|NA|TRBJ1-5|TRBV6-4
TGTGCCAGCAGTGACCCGATTACTTACGGCAATCAGCCCCAGCATTTT
CASSDPITYGNQPQHF
>NA|NA|TRBJ2-7|TRBV6-5
TGTGCCAGCAGTTACTCGGGGGCTTTCGAGCAGTACTTC
CASSYSGAFEQYF
>NA|NA|TRBJ2-1|TRBV7-8
TGTGCCAGCAGCTTAGAACTAGGCGACAATGAGCAGTTCTTC
CASSLELGDNEQFF
>NA|NA|TRBJ2-1|TRBV6-2/TRBV6-3
TGTGCCAGCAGTTACAGTTTGGGCAGGGAAACAAGCGGAAACTACAATGAGCAGTTCTTC
CASSYSLGRETSGNYNEQFF
>few|NA|TRBJ1-1|TRBV7-2
TGTGCCAGCAGCTTAGTTCTGGGTCACACTGAAGCTTTCTTT
CASSLVLGHTEAFF
>NA|TRBD2|TRBJ2-2|TRBV2
TGTGCCAGCAGTGAAGATACTAGCGGATACACCGGGGAGCTGTTTTTT
CASSEDTSGYTGELFF
>NA|TRBD1|TRBJ1-1|TRBV12-3/TRBV12-4
TGTGCCAGCAGTTGGGACAGGATGAACACTGAAGCTTTCTTT
CASSWDRMNTEAFF
>few|NA|TRBJ2-2|TRBV20-1
TGCAGTGGGAAGGAGACGAACACCGGGGAGCTGTTTTTT
CSGKETNTGELFF
>few|TRBD1|TRBJ1-4|TRBV10-2
TGCGCCAGCAGTGAGGGGCAGGGGGTGCCTCGGGAAAAACTGTTTTTT
CASSEGQGVPREKLFF
>many|TRBD1|TRBJ2-7|TRBV6-1
TGTGCCAGCAGTGAAGAGGCAGGGGACAGCTCCTACGAGCAGTACTTC
CASSEEAGDSSYEQYF
>NA|NA|TRBJ2-2|TRBV15
TGTGCCACCAGCAGAGTCGGAGGAAACACCGGGGAGCTGTTTTTT
CATSRVGGNTGELFF
>NA|NA|TRBJ1-4|TRBV5-5
TGTGCCAGCAGCCGTATGAATGAAAAACTGTTTTTT
CASSRMNEKLFF
>few|TRBD1|TRBJ2-4|TRBV5-5
TGTGCCAGCAGACCGGCCGGGACAGGGAGCCTAGCCAAAAACATTCAGTACTTC
CASRPAGTGSLAKNIQYF
>NA|NA|TRBJ1-1|TRBV6-5
TGTGCCAGCAGTTACGGTGGGGTTGAAGCTTTCTTT
CASSYGGVEAFF
>NA|NA|TRBJ2-1|TRBV5-1
TGCGCCAGCAGGGCGGCAGGCATGGGGAATGAGCAGTTCTTC
CASRAAGMGNEQFF
>NA|NA|TRBJ1-3|TRBV3-1
TGTGCCAGCAGCCAAGCGGGCGGGGGCACCATATATTTT
CASSQAGGGTIYF
>NA|TRBD1|TRBJ2-2|TRBV12-5
TGTGCTAGTGGAACAGGGGCGAACACCGGGGAGCTGTTTTTT
CASGTGANTGELFF
>few|NA|TRBJ1-1|TRBV27
TGTGCCAGCAGTTTGATTCCCCCGGTAGCGGGCACTGAAGCTTTCTTT
CASSLIPPVAGTEAFF
>NA|NA|TRBJ2-1|TRBV10-1
TGCGCCAGCAGTGAGTCGGGAGACGAGGGGCATGAGCAGTTCTTC
CASSESGDEGHEQFF
>few|TRBD1|TRBJ1-2|TRBV20-1
TGCAGTGCTACCTTCCTCCGGGACAGGGTGTTTAACTATGGCTACACCTTC
CSATFLRDRVFNYGYTF
>NA|TRBD1|TRBJ1-4|TRBV20-1
TGCAGTGCCTGGGACAGGGCTCGGGAAAAACTGTTTTTT
CSAWDRAREKLFF
>NA|NA|TRBJ2-1|TRBV24-1
TGTGCCACCAGTGATACCATGGCGGGGAATGAGCAGTTCTTC
CATSDTMAGNEQFF
>many|TRBD2|TRBJ2-1|TRBV14
TGTGCCAGCAGCCAAGTAGCGGGGACCTACAATGAGCAGTTCTTC
CASSQVAGTYNEQFF
>NA|NA|TRBJ2-4|TRBV24-1
TGTGCCACCAGTGAGACCGGGCCCCAGGAGGAGTACTTC
CATSETGPQEEYF
>few|TRBD1|TRBJ1-5|TRBV10-3
TGTGCCATCAGTACCGGGACAGGGAATCAGCCCCAGCATTTT
CAISTGTGNQPQHF
>NA|NA|TRBJ2-7|TRBV6-7
TGTGCCAGCAGTTACCCCCCAACCAAAAGACGGGACAACTCCTACGAGCAGTACTTC
CASSYPPTKRRDNSYEQYF
>NA|NA|TRBJ2-1|TRBV5-4
TGTGCCAGCAGCTTCGCGTCACTAGCAGGGAGTGAGCAGTTCTTC
CASSFASLAGSEQFF
>NA|NA|TRBJ2-5|TRBV2
TGTGCCAGCAGTGTTACTCTACAAGAGACCCAGTACTTC
CASSVTLQETQYF
>NA|NA|TRBJ1-2|TRBV7-3
TGTGCCAGCAGCTTAAGGGGCGGTGCAGACTATGGCTACACCTTC
CASSLRGGADYGYTF
>many|TRBD1|TRBJ2-1|TRBV7-8
TGTGCCAGCAGCTTGGAAAGGACAGGTTACAATGAGCAGTTCTTC
CASSLERTGYNEQFF
>NA|NA|TRBJ2-1|TRBV7-3
TGTGCCAGCAGTTTTTATCCGGACGGGCAGTACAATGAGCAGTTCTTC
CASSFYPDGQYNEQFF
>many|TRBD1|TRBJ1-2|TRBV4-1
TGCGCCAGCAGGGCAGGAGTCTGGGACAGGTTCTCGAGCTATGGCTACACCTTC
CASRAGVWDRFSSYGYTF
>many|TRBD1|TRBJ1-2|TRBV3-1
TGTGCCAGCAGCCCCCTAACCGGGACAGCTAACTATGGCTACACCTTC
CASSPLTGTANYGYTF
>few|NA|TRBJ1-5|TRBV27
TGTGCCAGCAGTTGGAGATCCTCAAATCAGCCCCAGCATTTT
CASSWRSSNQPQHF
>NA|TRBD1|TRBJ1-1|TRBV9
TGTGCCAGCAGCGCCCTCGGACAGGGGGCTCTTAAGGACACTGAAGCTTTCTTT
CASSALGQGALKDTEAFF
>few|TRBD1|TRBJ2-2|TRBV7-2
TGTGCCAGCAGCCCGGACAGGCGGGCCGGGGAGCTGTTTTTT
CASSPDRRAGELFF